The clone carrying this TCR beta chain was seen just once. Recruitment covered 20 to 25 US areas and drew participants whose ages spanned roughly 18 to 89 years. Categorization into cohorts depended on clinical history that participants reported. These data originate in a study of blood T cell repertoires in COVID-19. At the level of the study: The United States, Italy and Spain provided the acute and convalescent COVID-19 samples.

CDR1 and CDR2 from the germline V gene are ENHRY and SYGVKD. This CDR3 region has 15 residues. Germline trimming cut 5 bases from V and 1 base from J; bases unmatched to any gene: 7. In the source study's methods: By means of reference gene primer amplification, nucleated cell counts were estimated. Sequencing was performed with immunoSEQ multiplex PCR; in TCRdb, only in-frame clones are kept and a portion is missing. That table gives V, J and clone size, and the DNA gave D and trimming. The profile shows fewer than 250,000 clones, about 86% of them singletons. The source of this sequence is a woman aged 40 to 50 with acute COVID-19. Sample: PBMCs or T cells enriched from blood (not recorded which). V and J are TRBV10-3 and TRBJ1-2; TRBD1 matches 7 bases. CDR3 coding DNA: TGTGCCATCAGTTCTCTGGACAGGAATAACTATGGCTACACCTTC. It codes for CAISSLDRNNYGYTF.